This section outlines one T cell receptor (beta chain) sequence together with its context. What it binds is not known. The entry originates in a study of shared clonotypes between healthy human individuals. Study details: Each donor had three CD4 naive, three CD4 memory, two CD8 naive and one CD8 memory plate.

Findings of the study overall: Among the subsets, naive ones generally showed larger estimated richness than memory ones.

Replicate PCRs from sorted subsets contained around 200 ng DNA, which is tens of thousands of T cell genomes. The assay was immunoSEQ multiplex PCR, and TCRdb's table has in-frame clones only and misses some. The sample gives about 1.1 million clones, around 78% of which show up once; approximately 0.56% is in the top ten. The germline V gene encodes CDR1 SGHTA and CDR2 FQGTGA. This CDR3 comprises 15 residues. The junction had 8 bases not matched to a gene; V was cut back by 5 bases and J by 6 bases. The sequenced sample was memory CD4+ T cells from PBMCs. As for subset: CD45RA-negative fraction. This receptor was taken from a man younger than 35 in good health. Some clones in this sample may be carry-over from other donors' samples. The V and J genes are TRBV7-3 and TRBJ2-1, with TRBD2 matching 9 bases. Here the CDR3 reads CASSQRTSVVNEQFF. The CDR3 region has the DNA TGTGCCAGCAGCCAAAGGACTAGCGTGGTCAATGAGCAGTTCTTC.